These 8 T cell receptor beta chains were all obtained from the same sample, sequenced in a study of cytotoxic CD8 clonotypes in ibrutinib-treated CLL. Using immunoSEQ multiplex PCR, the repertoire was profiled, and TCRdb retains in-frame clones only, with some absent. Among about 140,000 clones listed, approximately 90% were seen once. The sequencing used PBMCs, collected after 12 months of ibrutinib treatment. These receptors were taken from a human donor with chronic lymphocytic leukemia.

This clone was seen just once. This rearrangement joins TRBV6-1 to TRBJ2-2; either TRBD1 or TRBD2 may supply D (6 bases each). Trimming shortened V by 7 bases and J by 2 bases, and 14 bases separated the two germline ends. Looked up from germline, CDR1 is MNHNS and CDR2 is SASEGT. The CDR3 covers 15 residues. The CDR3 region is CASTEGGFNTGELFF. The CDR3 coding sequence is TGTGCCAGCACCGAAGGGGGGTTCAACACCGGGGAGCTGTTTTTT.

V is TRBV2 and J is TRBJ1-4; TRBD1 matches at 8 bases. This CDR3 contains 15 residues. V was pared by 6 bases and J by 6 bases, with 9 bases of the junction left unmatched. Germline CDR1 reads SNHLY; CDR2 reads FYNNEI. CDR3 sequence: CASSQDRVGYEKLFF. CDR3 sequence (DNA): TGTGCCAGCAGCCAGGACAGGGTGGGATATGAAAAACTGTTTTTT.

V gene TRBV25-1 combines with J gene TRBJ1-5, with TRBD1 matching over 7 bases. J was trimmed by 4 bases and V by 9 bases; bases with no gene match: 6. CDR3 size: 13 residues. Per the germline V gene, CDR1 is MGHDK and CDR2 is SYGVNS. Here the CDR3 reads CASTGEGNQPQHF. CDR3 coding DNA: TGTGCCAGTACAGGGGAAGGGAATCAGCCCCAGCATTTT.

The CDR3 loop is CASSSQGYQETQYF. DNA of the CDR3: TGTGCCAGCAGCTCCCAGGGATACCAAGAGACCCAGTACTTC. The rearrangement joins TRBV7-9 to TRBJ2-5, with D perhaps TRBD1 (5 bases). Trimming cost V 4 bases and J 0 bases, with 9 bases left between them. From germline, CDR1 is SEHNR and CDR2 FQNEAQ (reference sequence). The CDR3 contains 14 residues.

The rearrangement uses TRBV25-1 and TRBJ2-7, with 8 bases matching TRBD2. J gave up 4 bases and V 3 bases, and 5 bases lay outside the gene matches. CDR3 length: 14 residues. Germline CDR1 reads MGHDK; CDR2 reads SYGVNS. CDR3: CASSDGTSGYEQYF. CDR3 DNA: TGTGCCAGCAGTGACGGGACTAGTGGGTACGAGCAGTACTTC.

V usage is TRBV20-1 and J usage is TRBJ2-1; D perhaps matches TRBD2 (6 bases). CDR1 is DFQATT, CDR2 SNEGSKA, per germline (reference sequence). V gave up 5 bases and J gave up 12 bases, with 11 bases separating them. The length of the CDR3 is 10 residues. In DNA form, the CDR3 reads TGCAGTGCTCCCCGGGGGTGGCAGTTCTTC. Protein: CSAPRGWQFF.

This rearrangement joins TRBV28 to TRBJ1-4, with TRBD1 matching 8 bases. V gave up 5 bases and J gave up 10 bases; unmatched junction bases: 12. This CDR3 is 15 amino acids long. CDR1 MDHEN and CDR2 SYDVKM come from the germline V gene. This CDR3 is CASSLQGVELGKLFF. The CDR3 DNA reads TGTGCCAGCAGTCTACAGGGGGTTGAACTTGGAAAACTGTTTTTT. Combining the CDR3 with reference TRBV28 and TRBJ1-4 gives the whole variable domain DVKVTQSSRYLVKRTGEKVFLECVQDMDHENMFWYRQDPGLGLRLIYFSYDVKMKEKGDIPEGYSVSREKKERFSLILESASTNQTSMYLCASSLQGVELGKLFFGSGTQLSVL.

This chain connects TRBV7-9 to TRBJ2-4; D not resolved. The germline CDR1 and CDR2 sequences are SEHNR and FQNEAQ (reference sequence). Trimming stripped 2 bases from V and 0 bases from J, with 11 bases between. The CDR3 runs 16 residues. CDR3: CASSLSSQRAKNIQYF. Here the CDR3 DNA reads TGTGCCAGCAGCTTATCCAGTCAGAGAGCCAAAAACATTCAGTACTTC.